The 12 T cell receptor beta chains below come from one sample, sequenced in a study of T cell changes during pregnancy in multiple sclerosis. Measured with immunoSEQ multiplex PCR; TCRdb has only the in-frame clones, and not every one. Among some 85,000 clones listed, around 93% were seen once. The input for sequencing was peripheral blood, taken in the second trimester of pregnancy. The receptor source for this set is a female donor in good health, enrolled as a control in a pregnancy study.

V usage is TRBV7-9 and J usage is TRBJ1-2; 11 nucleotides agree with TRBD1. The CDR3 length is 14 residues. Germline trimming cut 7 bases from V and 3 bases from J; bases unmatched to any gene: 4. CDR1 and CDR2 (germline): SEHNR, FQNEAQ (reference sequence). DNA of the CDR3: TGTGCCAGCACCCGGACAGGGGGCGACTATGGCTACACCTTC. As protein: CASTRTGGDYGYTF.

DNA of the CDR3: TGTGCCAGCAGCCCCACGGACAGGGGGGAGACCCAGTACTTC. It translates to CASSPTDRGETQYF. V is TRBV27 and J is TRBJ2-5, with 10 nucleotides matching TRBD1. This CDR3 is 14 amino acids long. Per the germline V gene, CDR1 is MNHEY and CDR2 is SMNVEV (reference sequence). V lost 6 bases to trimming and J lost 5 bases; unmatched junction nucleotides: 6.

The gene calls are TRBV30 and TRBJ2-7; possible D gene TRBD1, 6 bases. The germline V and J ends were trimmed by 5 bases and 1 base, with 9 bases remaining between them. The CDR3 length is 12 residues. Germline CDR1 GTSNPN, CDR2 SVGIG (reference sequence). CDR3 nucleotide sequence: TGTGCCTGGGCCAGGGGTTCCTACGAGCAGTACTTC. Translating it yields CAWARGSYEQYF.

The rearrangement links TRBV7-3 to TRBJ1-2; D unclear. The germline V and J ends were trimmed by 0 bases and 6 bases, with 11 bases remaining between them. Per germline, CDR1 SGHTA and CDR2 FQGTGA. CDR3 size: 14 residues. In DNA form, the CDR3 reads TGTGCCAGCAGCTTAACCAGGAACCAACATGGCTACACCTTC. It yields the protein CASSLTRNQHGYTF.

DNA for the CDR3: TGTGCCAGCAGCTCCGCCGCCACAGCCACCTACGAGCAGTACTTC. It is translated as CASSSAATATYEQYF. The chain has TRBV5-6 and TRBJ2-7; unclear D gene. Germline values: CDR1 SGHDT, CDR2 YYEEEE. The CDR3 consists of 15 residues. V gave up 3 bases and J gave up 2 bases, with 15 bases separating them.

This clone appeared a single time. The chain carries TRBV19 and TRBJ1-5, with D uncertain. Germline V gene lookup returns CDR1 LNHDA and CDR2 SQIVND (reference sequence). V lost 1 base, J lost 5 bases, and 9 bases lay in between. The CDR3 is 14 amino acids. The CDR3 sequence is CASSIAGIDQPQHF. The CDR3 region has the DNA TGTGCCAGTAGTATAGCCGGGATAGATCAGCCCCAGCATTTT.

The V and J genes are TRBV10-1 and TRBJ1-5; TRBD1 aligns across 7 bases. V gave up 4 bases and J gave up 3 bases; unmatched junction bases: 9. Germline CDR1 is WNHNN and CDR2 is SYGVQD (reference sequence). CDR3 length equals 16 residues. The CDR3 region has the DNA TGCGCCAGCAGTGGACAGGGTAGCGGCAACAATCAGCCCCAGCATTTT. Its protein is CASSGQGSGNNQPQHF.

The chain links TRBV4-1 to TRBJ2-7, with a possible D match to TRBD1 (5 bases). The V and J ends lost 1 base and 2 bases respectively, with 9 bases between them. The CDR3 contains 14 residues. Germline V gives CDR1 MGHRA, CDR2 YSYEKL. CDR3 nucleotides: TGCGCCAGCAGCCAAGTTTCAGGGCCCTACGAGCAGTACTTC. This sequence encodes CASSQVSGPYEQYF.

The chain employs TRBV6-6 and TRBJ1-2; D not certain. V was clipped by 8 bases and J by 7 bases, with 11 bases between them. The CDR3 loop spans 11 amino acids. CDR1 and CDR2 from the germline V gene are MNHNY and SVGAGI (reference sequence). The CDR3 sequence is CASGQVSGYTF. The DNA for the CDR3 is TGTGCCAGCGGCCAGGTCTCTGGCTACACCTTC.

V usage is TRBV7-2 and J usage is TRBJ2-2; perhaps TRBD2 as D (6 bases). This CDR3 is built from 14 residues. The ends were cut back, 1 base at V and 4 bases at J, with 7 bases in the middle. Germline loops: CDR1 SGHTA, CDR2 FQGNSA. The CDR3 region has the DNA TGTGCCAGCAGCTTAGTGGGGGGCACCGGGGAGCTGTTTTTT. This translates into CASSLVGGTGELFF.

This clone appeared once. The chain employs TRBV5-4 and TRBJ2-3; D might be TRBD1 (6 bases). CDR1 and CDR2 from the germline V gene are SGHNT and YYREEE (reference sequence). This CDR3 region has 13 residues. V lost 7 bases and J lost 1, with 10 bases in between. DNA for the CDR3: TGTGCCAGCCACAGGGCGGGCACAGATACGCAGTATTTT. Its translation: CASHRAGTDTQYF.

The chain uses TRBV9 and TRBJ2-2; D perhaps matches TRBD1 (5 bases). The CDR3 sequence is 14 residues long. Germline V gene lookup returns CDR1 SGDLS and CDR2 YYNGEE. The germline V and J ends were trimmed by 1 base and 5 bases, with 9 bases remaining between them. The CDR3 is CASSVLSGTGELFF. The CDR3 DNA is TGTGCCAGCAGCGTACTCTCAGGGACCGGGGAGCTGTTTTTT.